Presented here are 20 T cell receptor beta chains from one specimen sequenced in a study of blood T cell repertoires in COVID-19. Clones were sequenced by immunoSEQ multiplex PCR, and TCRdb holds only the in-frame ones, with some missing. The sample has roughly 380,000 clones, about 90% seen once. Input material: PBMCs or T cells enriched from blood (not recorded which). The receptors here all came from a man in his thirties or forties who had recovered from COVID-19.

CDR3 coding DNA: TGCGCCAGCAGCTCTGGACATCCAGCTACAGATACGCAGTATTTT. It yields the protein CASSSGHPATDTQYF. The chain combines TRBV5-1 with TRBJ2-3, with D perhaps matching TRBD1 (5 bases). The V and J ends lost 3 bases and 3 bases respectively, with 14 bases between them. Germline loops: CDR1 SGHRS, CDR2 YFSETQ. CDR3 size: 15 residues.

The rearrangement links TRBV12-5 to TRBJ1-6, with no clear D. With 7 bases removed from V and 7 bases from J, the gap between germline ends came to 5 bases. Germline assignment: CDR1 LGHNT and CDR2 FRNRAP. The CDR3 has 11 residues. CDR3 coding DNA: TGTGCTAGTGCGACAAATTCACCCCTCCACTTT. This gives the protein CASATNSPLHF. The full variable domain, completed using reference TRBV12-5 and TRBJ1-6, is DARVTQTPRHKVTEMGQEVTMRCQPILGHNTVFWYRQTMMQGLELLAYFRNRAPLDDSGMPKDRFSAEMPDATLATLKIQPSEPRDSAVYFCASATNSPLHFGNGTRLTVT.

The V call is TRBV30, the J call TRBJ2-5; D possibly corresponds to TRBD2 (6 bases). V lost 3 bases, J lost 3 bases, and 11 bases lay in between. This CDR3 comprises 13 residues. Germline CDR1 is GTSNPN and CDR2 is SVGIG (reference sequence). The CDR3, as DNA: TGTGCCTGGAGCGCGGGGCTGGAAGAGACCCAGTACTTC. Amino acids: CAWSAGLEETQYF.

The V call is TRBV4-3, the J call TRBJ2-7; D might be TRBD1 (6 bases). The germline gives CDR1 LGHNA, CDR2 YSLEER. The CDR3 length is 16 residues. V lost 1 base and J lost 5, with 18 bases in between. The CDR3 is CASSQAPQGSINEQYF. The CDR3 DNA reads as TGCGCCAGCAGCCAAGCCCCCCAGGGGTCAATCAACGAGCAGTACTTC.

The chain recombines TRBV7-9 with TRBJ1-1; D is ambiguous. Germline lookup yields CDR1 SEHNR and CDR2 FQNEAQ (reference sequence). CDR3 length equals 14 residues. V was cut by 5 bases and J by 0 bases, with 10 bases left in between. CDR3 loop: CASSPSVLNTEAFF. The CDR3 nucleotides are TGTGCCAGCAGCCCCTCAGTACTGAACACTGAAGCTTTCTTT.

V is TRBV7-2 and J is TRBJ1-2; 7 nucleotides agree with TRBD1. This CDR3 is 14 amino acids long. Trimming took 5 bases from V and 7 from J; bases not matched to a gene: 10. The V gene's germline CDR1 is SGHTA and CDR2 FQGNSA. Written as DNA, the CDR3 is TGTGCCAGCAGCCAAGATAAGGGGGCTGGTGGCTACACCTTC. Encoded protein: CASSQDKGAGGYTF.

This clone was seen repeatedly, ten times or more. The chain carries TRBV3-1 (or the pseudogene TRBV3-2) and TRBJ2-2; TRBD2 matches at 9 bases. Germline lookup yields CDR1 LGHDT and CDR2 YNNKEL (reference sequence). This CDR3 contains 17 residues. Unmatched junction bases numbered 13, after V lost 6 bases and J lost 5 bases. CDR3 sequence: CASRPLSSGAGTGELFF. The CDR3 DNA sequence: TGTGCCAGCAGGCCCTTATCTAGCGGGGCGGGGACCGGGGAGCTGTTTTTT.

The chain uses TRBV27 and TRBJ1-5; a weak D match, TRBD1 (6 bases). The germline gives CDR1 MNHEY, CDR2 SMNVEV (reference sequence). CDR3 length equals 14 residues. The V end was cut by 8 bases, the J end by 4 bases, with 15 bases between. CDR3 in DNA: TGTGCCAGCGGGTACAGGGAGGGGAATCAGCCCCAGCATTTT. Translation: CASGYREGNQPQHF.

The rearrangement links TRBV10-3 to TRBJ2-2; TRBD1 aligns across 12 bases. Trimming took 5 bases from V and 2 from J; bases not matched to a gene: 3. The germline V gene has CDR1 ENHRY and CDR2 SYGVKD. CDR3 length equals 16 residues. The CDR3 region is CAISPGQGANTGELFF. The DNA of the CDR3 is TGTGCCATCAGTCCGGGACAGGGGGCTAACACCGGGGAGCTGTTTTTT.

The V gene is TRBV6-5, the J gene TRBJ1-5; the match to TRBD1 covers 8 bases. The germline V gene has CDR1 MNHEY and CDR2 SVGAGI. The trim removed 6 bases at V and 0 bases at J, leaving 4 bases unmatched. The CDR3 loop spans 15 amino acids. The CDR3 here is CASSPTGVSNQPQHF. The CDR3 bases are TGTGCCAGCAGCCCGACAGGGGTTAGCAATCAGCCCCAGCATTTT.

The rearrangement joins TRBV10-3 to TRBJ1-1; unclear D gene. Trimming took 3 bases from V and 1 from J, leaving 6 bases between them. CDR1 is ENHRY and CDR2 is SYGVKD in the germline V gene. The CDR3 has 13 amino acids. The CDR3 reads CAISDHWNTEAFF. The CDR3, as DNA: TGTGCCATCAGTGACCATTGGAACACTGAAGCTTTCTTT.

The rearrangement joins TRBV2 to TRBJ1-1, with TRBD1 identical over 9 bases. The junction had 4 bases not matched to a gene; V was cut back by 10 bases and J by 4 bases. Per germline, CDR1 SNHLY and CDR2 FYNNEI. The CDR3 sequence is 12 residues long. This CDR3 reads CATRDRVTEAFF. In nucleotides, the CDR3 is TGTGCCACCCGGGACAGGGTCACTGAAGCTTTCTTT.

The genes are TRBV27 and TRBJ2-1, with 7 nucleotides matching TRBD2. CDR1 is MNHEY, CDR2 SMNVEV, per germline (reference sequence). The CDR3 totals 15 residues. V was pared by 2 bases and J by 9 bases, with 10 bases of the junction left unmatched. This CDR3 is CASSLAGAVHAEQFF. Written as DNA, the CDR3 is TGTGCCAGCAGTTTAGCGGGAGCCGTCCACGCTGAGCAGTTCTTC.

CDR3 nucleotides: TGTGCCAGCAGTTTGACAGGGCTAGGGGTCTACGAGCAGTACTTC. It translates to CASSLTGLGVYEQYF. The V gene is TRBV27, the J gene TRBJ2-7; 7 nucleotides match TRBD1. Trimming at V came to 3 bases and at J to 3 bases, leaving 8 bases not matched to a gene. The CDR3 sequence is 15 residues long. Germline CDR1 is MNHEY and CDR2 is SMNVEV (reference sequence).

This rearrangement joins TRBV11-2 to TRBJ1-3, with 9 bases aligning to TRBD1. Germline V CDR1 and CDR2: SGHAT, FQNNGV. V gave up 5 bases and J gave up 1 base; unmatched junction bases: 6. This CDR3 is 16 amino acids long. The CDR3 DNA is TGTGCCAGCAGCGTAAGGACAGGGGCTTCTGGAAACACCATATATTTT. As protein: CASSVRTGASGNTIYF.

The chain employs TRBV9 and TRBJ1-2, with D maybe TRBD1 (5 bases). This CDR3 spans 16 amino acids. Germline CDR1 is SGDLS and CDR2 is YYNGEE. Between the trimmed V and J ends, which lost 4 bases and 3 bases, there was a span of 19 bases. CDR3: CASSSGVAGIDYGYTF. The CDR3 DNA sequence: TGTGCCAGCAGCTCTGGGGTGGCAGGGATAGACTATGGCTACACCTTC.

This clone was counted only a few times. This sequence joins TRBV7-2 and TRBJ1-2, with D possibly TRBD1 on 5 matching bases. V shed 1 base and J shed 6 bases, with 9 bases lying between them. There are 13 residues in the CDR3. Germline CDR1 is SGHTA and CDR2 is FQGNSA. The CDR3: CASSLGGRNGYTF. The DNA of the CDR3 is TGTGCCAGCAGCTTAGGGGGCAGGAATGGCTACACCTTC.

This chain joins TRBV10-1 and TRBJ1-4; TRBD1 is a possible D gene (5 bases). The CDR3 sequence is 15 residues long. CDR1 and CDR2 from the germline V gene are WNHNN and SYGVQD (reference sequence). Trimming stripped 2 bases from V and 5 bases from J, with 12 bases between. CDR3 region: CASSEAQGQNEKLFF. CDR3 nucleotides: TGCGCCAGCAGTGAGGCCCAGGGTCAGAATGAAAAACTGTTTTTT.

This sequence joins TRBV6-5 and TRBJ2-1; 9 bases map to TRBD2. The germline CDR1 and CDR2 sequences are MNHEY and SVGAGI. CDR3 size: 15 residues. V dropped 8 bases and J dropped 6; count of bases not matched to a gene: 11. The CDR3 here is CASGSLAGPSNEQFF. For the CDR3, the DNA is TGTGCCAGCGGCAGCCTAGCGGGGCCCTCCAATGAGCAGTTCTTC.

The gene calls are TRBV19 and TRBJ1-1; TRBD1 agrees at 7 bases. The CDR3 runs to 16 residues. In germline, CDR1 is LNHDA, CDR2 SQIVND (reference sequence). Trimming took 6 bases from V and 0 from J; bases not matched to a gene: 10. This CDR3 reads CASSDFSGGMNTEAFF. The CDR3 region has the DNA TGTGCCAGTAGCGATTTCTCAGGGGGGATGAACACTGAAGCTTTCTTT.